The 9 T cell receptor beta chains presented below share a single source sample, sequenced in a study of regulatory and conventional T cells in RAG deficiency. Genomic DNA came from blood regulatory T cells gated CD4+ CD25-high CD127-low. The data were produced by immunoSEQ multiplex PCR, yet TCRdb's version contains in-frame clones alone and is incomplete. The table records 25,000 to 35,000 clones, 85% to 95% of them present only once. The same sample was also used in a study of regulatory T cells. That report notes: The PCR used 52 TRBV and 13 TRBJ primers.

The sample was Tregs sorted from blood. These receptors all come from a human donor in good health.

The CDR3 here is CAIRAGGTEAFF. The CDR3 DNA sequence: TGTGCCATCAGAGCGGGAGGTACTGAAGCTTTCTTT. This chain joins TRBV10-3 and TRBJ1-1; D is ambiguous. With 6 bases removed from V and 5 bases from J, the gap between germline ends came to 10 bases. The CDR3 loop spans 12 amino acids. The germline gives CDR1 ENHRY, CDR2 SYGVKD.

The chain couples TRBV6-1 to TRBJ1-6, with a weak D call TRBD1 (5 bases). This CDR3 has 17 residues. CDR1 and CDR2 from the germline V gene are MNHNS and SASEGT. Between the trimmed V and J ends, which lost 2 bases and 0 bases, there was a span of 11 bases. The CDR3 nucleotides read TGTGCCAGCAGTGAAAGGGCAGGGAGCTCCTATAATTCACCCCTCCACTTT. Translating gives CASSERAGSSYNSPLHF.

The chain uses TRBV5-4 and TRBJ1-2; 12 bases align to TRBD1. Germline CDR1 SGHNT, CDR2 YYREEE (reference sequence). V lost 3 bases to trimming and J lost 2 bases; unmatched junction nucleotides: 14. The CDR3 runs to 19 residues. The CDR3 DNA reads TGTGCCAGCAGCTCTCCCGCCGGGACAGGGGGCATCCCCAACTATGGCTACACCTTC. Translating gives CASSSPAGTGGIPNYGYTF.

CDR3 in amino acids: CASSPLAGSYEQYF. Here the CDR3 DNA reads TGTGCCAGCAGCCCCCTGGCAGGATCCTACGAGCAGTACTTC. This chain connects TRBV5-4 to TRBJ2-7; D remains unclear. The CDR3 is 14 amino acids. Between the trimmed V and J ends, which lost 4 bases and 1 base, there was a span of 12 bases. Germline V gene data show CDR1 as SGHNT and CDR2 as YYREEE (reference sequence). The entire variable domain, with the rest obtained from reference TRBV5-4 and TRBJ2-7, is as follows: ETGVTQSPTHLIKTRGQQVTLRCSSQSGHNTVSWYQQALGQGPQFIFQYYREEENGRGNFPPRFSGLQFPNYSSELNVNALELDDSALYLCASSPLAGSYEQYFGPGTRLTVT.

The chain has TRBV5-1 and TRBJ2-5, with D uncertain. The CDR3 is made up of 14 amino acids. Germline CDR1 and CDR2: SGHRS and YFSETQ. The germline V and J ends were trimmed by 0 bases and 1 base, with 7 bases remaining between them. CDR3 region: CASSLDTAQETQYF. The CDR3 DNA sequence: TGCGCCAGCAGCTTGGATACGGCCCAAGAGACCCAGTACTTC.

This chain uses TRBV11-1 with TRBJ1-5, with 11 bases lining up with TRBD1. V shed 6 bases and J 6 bases; nucleotides not matched to a gene: 7. Germline CDR1 reads SGHAT; CDR2 reads FQDESV (reference sequence). The CDR3 runs 15 residues. CDR3 sequence reads: CASSTLGQGGQPQHF. The CDR3 nucleotides are TGTGCCAGCAGTACCCTGGGACAGGGGGGTCAGCCCCAGCATTTT. Supplemented by reference TRBV11-1 and TRBJ1-5, the full variable domain reads EAEVAQSPRYKITEKSQAVAFWCDPISGHATLYWYRQILGQGPELLVQFQDESVVDDSQLPKDRFSAERLKGVDSTLKIQPAELGDSAMYLCASSTLGQGGQPQHFGDGTRLSIL.

The J gene is TRBJ1-6, the V gene TRBV7-2; D not certain. V was clipped by 1 base and J by 18 bases, with 22 bases between them. The germline CDR1 and CDR2 sequences are SGHTA and FQGNSA. The CDR3 totals 15 residues. The CDR3 nucleotides read TGTGCCAGCAGCTTAGGTTCCCCTGCCTACACCAACCCCCACTTT. It is translated as CASSLGSPAYTNPHF.

The chain carries TRBV25-1 and TRBJ2-7; perhaps TRBD1 as D (5 bases). V lost 5 bases and J lost 1, with 12 bases in between. The germline V gene has CDR1 MGHDK and CDR2 SYGVNS. The CDR3 has 14 amino acids. Here the CDR3 reads CASSQGLRSYEQYF. CDR3 DNA: TGTGCCAGCAGTCAGGGTTTACGGTCCTACGAGCAGTACTTC.

With respect to this clone: This may be a read error, as it is one base from a much larger clone. Here the CDR3 DNA reads TGTGCCAGCAGTTGGACGGTGAACACTGAAGCTTTCTTT. This sequence encodes CASSWTVNTEAFF. The rearrangement uses TRBV6-9 and TRBJ1-1; D gene ambiguous. Trimming pared 4 bases from V and 0 bases from J, leaving 6 bases between. The V gene's germline CDR1 is MNHGY and CDR2 SVAAGI. The CDR3 sequence is 13 residues long.